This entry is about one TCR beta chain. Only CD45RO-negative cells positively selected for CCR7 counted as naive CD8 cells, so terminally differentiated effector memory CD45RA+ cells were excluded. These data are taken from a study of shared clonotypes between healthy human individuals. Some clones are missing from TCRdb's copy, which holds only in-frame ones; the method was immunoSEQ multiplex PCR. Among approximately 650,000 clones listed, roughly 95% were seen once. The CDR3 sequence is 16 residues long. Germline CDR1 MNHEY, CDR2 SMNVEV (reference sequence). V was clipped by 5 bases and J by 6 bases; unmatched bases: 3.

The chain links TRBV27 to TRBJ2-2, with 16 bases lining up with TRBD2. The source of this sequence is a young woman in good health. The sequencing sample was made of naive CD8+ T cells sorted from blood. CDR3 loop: CASSGGTSGRAGELFF. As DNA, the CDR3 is TGTGCCAGCAGTGGTGGGACTAGCGGGAGGGCCGGGGAGCTGTTTTTT.